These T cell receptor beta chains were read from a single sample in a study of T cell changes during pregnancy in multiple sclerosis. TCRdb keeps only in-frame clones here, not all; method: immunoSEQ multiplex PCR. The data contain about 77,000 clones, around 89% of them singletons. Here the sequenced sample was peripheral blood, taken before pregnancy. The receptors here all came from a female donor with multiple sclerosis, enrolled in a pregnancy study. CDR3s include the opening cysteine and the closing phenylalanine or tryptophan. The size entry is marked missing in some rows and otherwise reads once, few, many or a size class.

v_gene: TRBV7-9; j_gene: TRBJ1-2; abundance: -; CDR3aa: CASSSDSSGYTF
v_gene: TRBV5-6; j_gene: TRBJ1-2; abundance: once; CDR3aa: CASSSRDRDYGYTF
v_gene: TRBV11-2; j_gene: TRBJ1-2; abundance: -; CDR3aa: CASSSRDYGYTF
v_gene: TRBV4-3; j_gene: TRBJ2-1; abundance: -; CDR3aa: CASSQGTGMSNEQFF
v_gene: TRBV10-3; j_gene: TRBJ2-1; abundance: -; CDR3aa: CAISESTTTTYNEQFF
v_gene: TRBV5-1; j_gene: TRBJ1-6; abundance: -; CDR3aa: CASSTGQGGSWNSPLHF
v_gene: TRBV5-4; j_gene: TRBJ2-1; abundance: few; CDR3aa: CASSLEQGAVSYNEQFF
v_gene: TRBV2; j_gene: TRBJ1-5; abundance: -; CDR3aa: CASSPREARNQPQHF
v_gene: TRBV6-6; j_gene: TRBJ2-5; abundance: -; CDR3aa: CASSPGRETQYF
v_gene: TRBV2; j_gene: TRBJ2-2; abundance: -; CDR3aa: CASGKREHTGELFF
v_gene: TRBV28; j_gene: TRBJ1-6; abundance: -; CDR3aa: CASLRVAGTPLHF
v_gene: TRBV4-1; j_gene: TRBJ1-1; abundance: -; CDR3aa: CASSQDRGDTEAFF
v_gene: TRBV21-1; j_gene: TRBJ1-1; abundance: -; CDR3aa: CASKSKGQGEAFF
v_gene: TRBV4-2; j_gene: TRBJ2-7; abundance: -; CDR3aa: CASSQDTGTDYEQYF
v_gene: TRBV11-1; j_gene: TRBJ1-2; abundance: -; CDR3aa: CASSRNTGGPGGYTF
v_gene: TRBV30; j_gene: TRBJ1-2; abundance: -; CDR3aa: CAWSLDRGGPYGYTF
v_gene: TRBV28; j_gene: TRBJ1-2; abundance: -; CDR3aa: CASSPDSPRHGYTF
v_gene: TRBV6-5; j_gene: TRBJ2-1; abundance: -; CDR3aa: CASSYGGANNEQFF
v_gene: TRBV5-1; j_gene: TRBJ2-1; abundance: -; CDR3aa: CASSKPTLPHNEQFF
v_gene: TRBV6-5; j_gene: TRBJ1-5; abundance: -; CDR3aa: CASSQQGFQPQHF
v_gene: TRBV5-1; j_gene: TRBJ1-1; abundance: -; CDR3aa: CASRVTVNTEAFF
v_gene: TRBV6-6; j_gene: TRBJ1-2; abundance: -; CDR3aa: CASSYQSQGAGGYTF
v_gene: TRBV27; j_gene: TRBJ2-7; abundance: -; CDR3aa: CASSFIGGSYEQYF
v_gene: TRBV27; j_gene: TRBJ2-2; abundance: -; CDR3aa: CASSPEPGSIGELFF
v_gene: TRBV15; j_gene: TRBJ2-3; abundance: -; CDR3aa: CATSRDTASGTDTQYF
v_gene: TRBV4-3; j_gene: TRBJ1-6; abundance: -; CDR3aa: CASSQWGLFNSPLHF
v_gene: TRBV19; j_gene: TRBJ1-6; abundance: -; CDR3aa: CATTLGGGTGDSPLHF
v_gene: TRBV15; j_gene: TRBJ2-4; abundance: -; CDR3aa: CATSRTPGKGNIQYF
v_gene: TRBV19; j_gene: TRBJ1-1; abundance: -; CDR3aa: CASIPPGTTEAFF
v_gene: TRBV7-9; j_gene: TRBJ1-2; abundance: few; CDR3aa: CASSLALDGGGYGYTF
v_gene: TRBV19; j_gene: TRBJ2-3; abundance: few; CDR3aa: CASAWGQGAGDTQYF
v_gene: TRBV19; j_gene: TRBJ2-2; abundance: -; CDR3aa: CASSTGQGGTGELFF
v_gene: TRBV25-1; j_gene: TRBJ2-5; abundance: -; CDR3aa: CASSPENRGEETQYF
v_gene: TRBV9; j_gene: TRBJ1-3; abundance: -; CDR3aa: CASTRSAGNTIYF
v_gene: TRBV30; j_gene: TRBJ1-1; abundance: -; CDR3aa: CAWRPGHKNTEAFF
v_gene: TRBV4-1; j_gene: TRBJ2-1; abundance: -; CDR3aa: CAARDQWLTGGEQFF
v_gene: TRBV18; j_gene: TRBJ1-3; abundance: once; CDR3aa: CASSPVGTSGNTIYF
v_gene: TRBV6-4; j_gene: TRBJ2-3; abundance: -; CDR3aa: CASSVGRASTDTQYF
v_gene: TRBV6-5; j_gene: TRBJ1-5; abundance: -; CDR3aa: CASSYSTGGQPQHF
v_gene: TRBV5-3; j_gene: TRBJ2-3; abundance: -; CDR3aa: CARSPRAGGPLSTDTQYF
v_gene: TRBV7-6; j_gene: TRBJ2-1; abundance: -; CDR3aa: CASSLRWANEQFF
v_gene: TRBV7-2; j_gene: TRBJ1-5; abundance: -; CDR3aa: CASSLGPRGQPQHF
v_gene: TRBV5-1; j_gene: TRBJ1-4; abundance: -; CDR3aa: CASRDQGFAEKLFF
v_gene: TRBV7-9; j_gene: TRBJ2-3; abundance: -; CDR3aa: CASSLFRGDLTDTQYF
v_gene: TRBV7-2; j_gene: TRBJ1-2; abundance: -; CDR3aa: CASSLGWSGANYGYTF
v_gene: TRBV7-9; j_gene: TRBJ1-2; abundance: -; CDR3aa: CASSSGGYTF
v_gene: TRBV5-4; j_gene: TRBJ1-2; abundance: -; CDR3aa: CASSLRGFGGYTF
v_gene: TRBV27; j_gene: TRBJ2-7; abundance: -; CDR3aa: CASSLLGGNEQYF
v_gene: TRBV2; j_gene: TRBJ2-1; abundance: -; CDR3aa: CASSRQTKHNEQFF
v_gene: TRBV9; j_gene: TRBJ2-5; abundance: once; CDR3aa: CASRARGEETQYF
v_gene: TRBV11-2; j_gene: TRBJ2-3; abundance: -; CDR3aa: CASSLDQEAIRTDTQYF
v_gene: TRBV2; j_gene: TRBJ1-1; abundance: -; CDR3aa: CASREVPFGAFF
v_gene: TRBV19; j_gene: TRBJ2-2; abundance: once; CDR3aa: CASSYQANTGELFF
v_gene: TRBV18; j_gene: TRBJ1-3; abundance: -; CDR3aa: CASSPQGGAGGNTIYF
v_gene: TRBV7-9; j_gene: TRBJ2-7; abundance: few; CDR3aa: CASSLTGGWAYEQYF
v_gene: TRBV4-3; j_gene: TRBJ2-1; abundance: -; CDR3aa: CASSQGAANHNEQFF
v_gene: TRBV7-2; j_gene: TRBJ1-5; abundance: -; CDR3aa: CASSGDRERYQPQHF
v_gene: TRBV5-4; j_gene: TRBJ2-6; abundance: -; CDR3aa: CASSLGSGQGARSGANVLTF
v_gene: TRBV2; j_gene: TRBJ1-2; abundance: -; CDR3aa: CASSAGMEGYTF
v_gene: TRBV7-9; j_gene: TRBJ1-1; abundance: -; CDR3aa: CASSLDIGENTEAFF